Listed below are T cell receptor beta chains from one sample, sequenced in a study of beta chain features in type 1 diabetes. Some clones are missing from TCRdb's copy, which holds only in-frame ones; the method was immunoSEQ multiplex PCR. The sample comprises roughly 260,000 clones, about 20% of which are singletons, and around 0.03% rests with the top ten. Material for sequencing was naive CD4+ T cells from blood. The receptors were sampled from a middle-aged woman with type 1 diabetes. CDR3s include the opening cysteine and the closing phenylalanine or tryptophan. Fields, in order: J gene, V gene, clone size, D gene, CDR3 DNA, CDR3 protein. A D gene is named only where the DNA matches it firmly. Rows give clone size only sometimes, using once, few, many, or a class for an expanded clone.

>TRBJ1-1|TRBV7-2|few|-
TGTGCCAGCAGCCCTCCCGGGAGGCTGAACACTGAAGCTTTCTTT
CASSPPGRLNTEAFF
>TRBJ2-5|TRBV15|-|TRBD2
TGTGCCACCGGGACTAGCGGGGCTCAAGAGACCCAGTACTTC
CATGTSGAQETQYF
>TRBJ2-7|TRBV4-3|few|-
TGCGCCAGCAGCCAAGGGGCCGGCGCCTCCTACGAGCAGTACTTC
CASSQGAGASYEQYF
>TRBJ2-7|TRBV18|-|-
TGTGCCAGCTCACCTGGGGCACAGGAGTACGAGCAGTACTTC
CASSPGAQEYEQYF
>TRBJ1-1|TRBV2|-|-
TGTGCCGGAAGAGTCGTACCGGGACAAGAAGCTTTCTTT
CAGRVVPGQEAFF
>TRBJ2-1|TRBV19|few|-
TGTGCCAGTACCTCTACCAAATCTGGGCCCCAGTTCTTC
CASTSTKSGPQFF
>TRBJ1-1|TRBV11-3|-|-
TGTGCCAGCAGTTCTCAGGGAAGCACTGAAGCTTTCTTT
CASSSQGSTEAFF
>TRBJ2-3|TRBV11-2|-|TRBD2
TGTGCCAGCAGCGAAACTAGCGCCTCGGGCACAGATACGCAGTATTTT
CASSETSASGTDTQYF
>TRBJ2-1|TRBV28|-|TRBD2
TGTGCCAGCGGGGTAGCGGGACTATACAATGAGCAGTTCTTC
CASGVAGLYNEQFF
>TRBJ2-2|TRBV7-9|-|TRBD1
TGTGCCAGCAGCTTAAACAGGGGATCCGGGGAGCTGTTTTTT
CASSLNRGSGELFF
>TRBJ2-3|TRBV2|-|TRBD2
TGTGCCAGCAGCCGGGGACTAGCGGTCACAGATACGCAGTATTTT
CASSRGLAVTDTQYF
>TRBJ1-4|TRBV2|-|-
TGTGCCAGCAGCCGGGATCTACTGAGTGAAAAACTGTTTTTT
CASSRDLLSEKLFF
>TRBJ2-7|TRBV6-5|once|-
TGTGCCAGCAGCTCGGACAGCGCCGGTCGCTACGAGCAGTACTTC
CASSSDSAGRYEQYF
>TRBJ2-6|TRBV30|-|TRBD2
TGTGCCTGGAGGGATAGCGGGAGACTTGGTGGGGCCAACGTCCTGACTTTC
CAWRDSGRLGGANVLTF
>TRBJ1-4|TRBV29-1|few|TRBD1
TGCAGCGTTGAGGGGACAGTAACAGATGAAAAACTGTTTTTT
CSVEGTVTDEKLFF
>TRBJ2-3|TRBV7-2|few|-
TGTGCCAGCAGCTTAGGCAGGACAGATACGCAGTATTTT
CASSLGRTDTQYF
>TRBJ2-5|TRBV4-3|-|-
TGCGCCAGCAGCCAAGATAGCCGGGCCCAGTACTTC
CASSQDSRAQYF
>TRBJ1-5|TRBV9|few|TRBD1
TGTGCCAGCAGCTTAACGACAGGGCCCAATCAGCCCCAGCATTTT
CASSLTTGPNQPQHF
>TRBJ1-6|TRBV19|few|TRBD1
TGTGCCAGTAGTCTCCCTAAAGGGGGCTGGAATTCACCCCTCCACTTT
CASSLPKGGWNSPLHF
>TRBJ2-5|TRBV19|-|-
TGTGCCAGTAGCCTGCTGGGGCAGCAAGAGACCCAGTACTTC
CASSLLGQQETQYF
>TRBJ1-1|TRBV5-4|-|-
TGTGCCAGCAGCTCGCCTTCGGGGAACACTGAAGCTTTCTTT
CASSSPSGNTEAFF
>TRBJ1-2|TRBV30|-|-
TGTGCCTGGAGTGGGTCGAGTTATGGCTACACCTTC
CAWSGSSYGYTF
>TRBJ2-2|TRBV28|few|TRBD1
TGTGCCAGCAGGGTACAGGGGTATGACACCGGGGAGCTGTTTTTT
CASRVQGYDTGELFF
>TRBJ2-1|TRBV19|few|TRBD2
TGTGCCAGTAGTTTTGAGACTAGCGGGAGTGGTGAGCAGTTCTTC
CASSFETSGSGEQFF
>TRBJ2-4|TRBV7-9|-|-
TGTGCCAGCAGCCTCATACGGGGAGGTGGAAACATTCAGTACTTC
CASSLIRGGGNIQYF
>TRBJ1-4|TRBV4-1|-|-
TGCGCCAGCAGCCAAGATGGGGCGCCTGATAATGAAAAACTGTTTTTT
CASSQDGAPDNEKLFF
>TRBJ2-7|TRBV18|-|TRBD2
TGTGCCAGCTCACGCTCCCAGCGGGAGTCGCACGAGCAGTACTTC
CASSRSQRESHEQYF
>TRBJ2-7|TRBV7-2|-|TRBD2
TGTGCCAGCAGCCAACTCTGGCTAGCGGCCTCCTACGAGCAGTACTTC
CASSQLWLAASYEQYF
>TRBJ2-4|TRBV5-4|few|TRBD2
TGTGCCAGCAGCTTTGGCCTAGCGGATATCAAAAACATTCAGTACTTC
CASSFGLADIKNIQYF
>TRBJ2-2|TRBV7-2|-|TRBD2
TGTGCCAGCAGCTTACAAAGCGGGGATAACACCGGGGAGCTGTTTTTT
CASSLQSGDNTGELFF
>TRBJ2-1|TRBV4-3|few|-
TGCGCCAGCAGCACGGGACAATCCTACAATGAGCAGTTCTTC
CASSTGQSYNEQFF
>TRBJ2-3|TRBV7-3|few|TRBD2
TGTGCCAGCGCCCTGGGTGCGGGAGCTACCAACACAGATACGCAGTATTTT
CASALGAGATNTDTQYF
>TRBJ1-2|TRBV13|-|TRBD1
TGTGCCAGCAGCCCCCCGGGACAGGGCCGCTATGGCTACACCTTC
CASSPPGQGRYGYTF
>TRBJ1-2|TRBV2|-|-
TGTGCCAGCAGTGTCTCCGCTACGGCAGGCGGCTACACCTTC
CASSVSATAGGYTF
>TRBJ2-7|TRBV18|-|-
TGTGCCAGCTCACGCAACCGGGAAATAAGTCGAGACGAGCAGTACTTC
CASSRNREISRDEQYF
>TRBJ1-5|TRBV7-2|few|-
TGTGCCAGCAGCTCCAGGCAGGGCAAGCCCCAGCATTTT
CASSSRQGKPQHF
>TRBJ2-5|TRBV10-3|-|-
TGTGCCACCACCCGGTCCACTCCCGGGGAGACCCAGTACTTC
CATTRSTPGETQYF
>TRBJ2-1|TRBV29-1|-|-
TGCAGCGTTGCCGTCTCCTACAATGAGCAGTTCTTC
CSVAVSYNEQFF
>TRBJ1-5|TRBV30|few|-
TGTGCCTGGAGTGTAGGTCTGGGGGGAGAGCCCCAGCATTTT
CAWSVGLGGEPQHF
>TRBJ2-1|TRBV5-1|few|TRBD2
TGCGCCAGCAGCTTCGAAGGGCGGGAGGATGTAGATGAGCAGTTCTTC
CASSFEGREDVDEQFF
>TRBJ2-3|TRBV28|-|-
TGTGCCAGCAGGTCACAGGGTCCAGATACGCAGTATTTT
CASRSQGPDTQYF
>TRBJ2-4|TRBV28|-|-
TGTGCCAGCACGTACGCCGCCGGAGTCATTCAGTACTTC
CASTYAAGVIQYF
>TRBJ1-6|TRBV25-1|-|TRBD1
TGTGCCAGCAGTGCCCGGACAGGTTTAAATTCACCCCTCCACTTT
CASSARTGLNSPLHF
>TRBJ1-2|TRBV4-3|few|TRBD1
TGCGCCAGCAGCCTTGGGACAGGGGGCGGGTATAACTATGGCTACACCTTC
CASSLGTGGGYNYGYTF
>TRBJ2-1|TRBV5-4|few|-
TGTGCCAGCAGCTCCGGCGGAGCCCACAATGAGCAGTTCTTC
CASSSGGAHNEQFF
>TRBJ2-5|TRBV5-4|-|TRBD2
TGTGCCAGCAGCTCAGGACTAGCCGGAGTGGAGACCCAGTACTTC
CASSSGLAGVETQYF
>TRBJ2-1|TRBV28|-|TRBD2
TGTGCCAGCAGTTCCCATAGCGGGGGCGGGGAGTTCTTC
CASSSHSGGGEFF
>TRBJ2-7|TRBV6-5|-|TRBD1
TGTGCCAGCAGTGCCCGACAGGGGGGAACGCAGTACTTC
CASSARQGGTQYF
>TRBJ2-3|TRBV23-1|few|TRBD1
TGCGCCAGCAGTCAATCGGGCGACAGGGGGCGCGCAGATACGCAGTATTTT
CASSQSGDRGRADTQYF
>TRBJ1-4|TRBV2|-|-
TGTGCCAGCGAGAGGAATGAAGAAGAAAAACTGTTTTTT
CASERNEEEKLFF
>TRBJ2-5|TRBV18|few|-
TGTGCCAGCTCACTGAATGAGCAAGAGACCCAGTACTTC
CASSLNEQETQYF
>TRBJ1-5|TRBV19|few|TRBD1
TGTGCCAGTAGTATCAGGACAGGCCCCAATCAGCCCCAGCATTTT
CASSIRTGPNQPQHF